This entry features one TCR beta chain sequence. This specimen belongs to a study of shared clonotypes between healthy human individuals. The CDR3 extends over 12 amino acids. CDR1 and CDR2 (germline): MDHEN, SYDVKM. V gave up 8 bases and J gave up 3 bases, with 10 bases separating them. Splitting of each subset's genomic DNA was done evenly across several immunoSEQ plates. Clones were sequenced by immunoSEQ multiplex PCR, and TCRdb holds only the in-frame ones, with some missing. Of some 2,400,000 clones in the sample, more than 90% were seen once. The chain couples TRBV28 to TRBJ1-1; D perhaps matches TRBD1 (6 bases). This TCR was recovered from a man between 18 and 35 years old in good health. Material for sequencing was naive CD4+ T cells sorted from blood. Sample subset: CD45RA+ positively selected. Written as DNA, the CDR3 is TGTGCCAGCGGGTCAGGGGACACTGAAGCTTTCTTT. Translating it yields CASGSGDTEAFF.